The 17 T cell receptor beta chains in this list originate from one sample, sequenced in a study of Graves' ophthalmopathy and Graves' hyperthyroidism. The study amplified TCR beta CDR3 regions using RNA transcripts. HTBI-primed first-round RT-PCR preceded second-round multiplex PCR. Each CDR3 protein gets one entry after TCRdb re-called the multiplex PCR reads with MiXCR. Among about 480,000 distinct CDR3 sequences, around 14% were seen once, and the ten largest hold more than 8.5%. Sample: blood. The receptor set was obtained from a woman between 25 and 40 years old with Graves' ophthalmopathy.

This chain connects TRBV6-2 or TRBV6-3 to TRBJ2-2, with D possibly matching TRBD1 (6 bases). Deletions cut 5 bases from V and 0 bases from J, with 19 bases between. Germline V gene data show CDR1 as MNHEY and CDR2 as SVGEGT. The CDR3 length is 18 residues. Written as DNA, the CDR3 is TGTGCCAGCAGTCTCGGGACATCCAGGCTCGCGAACACCGGGGAGCTGTTTTTT. This sequence encodes CASSLGTSRLANTGELFF.

Ten or more counts support this clonotype. The chain recombines TRBV27 with TRBJ2-7; 11 bases are shared with TRBD1. Germline assignment: CDR1 MNHEY and CDR2 SMNVEV (reference sequence). V shed 2 bases and J 6 bases; nucleotides not matched to a gene: 15. This CDR3 has 18 amino acids. The CDR3 spells CASSLIRDRGIGRFEQYF. Here the CDR3 DNA reads TGTGCCAGCAGTTTAATCCGGGACAGGGGGATAGGACGCTTCGAGCAGTACTTC.

This clonotype was detected ten times or more. The rearrangement joins TRBV7-2 to TRBJ2-7; D is ambiguous. The germline gives CDR1 SGHTA, CDR2 FQGNSA. CDR3 length: 14 residues. V was trimmed by 1 base and J by 4 bases, leaving 11 bases between them. The CDR3 DNA follows: TGTGCCAGCAGCTTAGGGAAGGGCGCATACGAGCAGTACTTC. It yields the protein CASSLGKGAYEQYF.

This clonotype was seen many times. V and J are TRBV2 and TRBJ2-7; TRBD1 is a possible D gene (6 bases). The length of the CDR3 is 14 residues. V was clipped by 8 bases and J by 4 bases, with 18 bases between them. Germline V lookup: CDR1 SNHLY, CDR2 FYNNEI. CDR3 in amino acids: CASGGNTGWYEQYF. In DNA form, the CDR3 reads TGTGCCAGCGGGGGTAATACAGGGTGGTACGAGCAGTACTTC.

This clonotype has at least ten counts. The rearrangement uses TRBV6-2 or TRBV6-3 and TRBJ2-7, with TRBD2 matching over 11 bases. The germline gives CDR1 MNHEY, CDR2 SVGEGT. CDR3 length: 14 amino acids. The trim removed 6 bases at V and 6 bases at J, leaving 7 bases unmatched. The CDR3 reads CASSASGRRGEQYF. CDR3 coding DNA: TGTGCCAGCAGCGCTAGCGGGAGGAGAGGCGAGCAGTACTTC.

This clonotype has a count of ten or more. CDR3: CASNHPRTGGWGSNQPQHF. In DNA form, the CDR3 reads TGTGCCAGCAACCACCCTCGGACAGGGGGCTGGGGAAGCAATCAGCCCCAGCATTTT. The chain is built from TRBV6-4 and TRBJ1-5; 11 bases match TRBD1. The germline gives CDR1 MRHNA, CDR2 SNTAGT. The CDR3 has 19 residues. After removal of 7 bases from V and 1 base from J, the junction contained 15 bases not matched to a gene.

This clonotype was recorded many times. The chain joins TRBV6-5 to TRBJ1-6; D possibly corresponds to TRBD1 (5 bases). Germline CDR1 MNHEY, CDR2 SVGAGI. CDR3 length: 15 amino acids. Trimming removed 0 bases at V and 10 bases at J, with 13 bases between. This CDR3 reads CASSYSGGYGSPLHF. The CDR3 nucleotides read TGTGCCAGCAGTTACTCGGGGGGATATGGATCACCCCTCCACTTT.

This clonotype was seen many times. The chain recombines TRBV30 with TRBJ1-2; TRBD1 matches at 7 bases. Germline CDR1 and CDR2: GTSNPN and SVGIG (reference sequence). V gave up 0 bases and J gave up 4 bases; unmatched junction bases: 2. The CDR3 spans 13 residues. CDR3: CAWSVGTVYGYTF. In DNA, the CDR3 is TGTGCCTGGAGTGTAGGGACAGTCTATGGCTACACCTTC.

This clonotype was recorded many times. The chain joins TRBV27 to TRBJ1-1; D call uncertain. Deletions cut 6 bases from V and 3 bases from J, with 14 bases between. The CDR3 runs 14 residues. Looked up from germline, CDR1 is MNHEY and CDR2 is SMNVEV (reference sequence). CDR3 sequence reads: CASRLSGSDTEAFF. For the CDR3, the DNA is TGTGCCAGCAGGTTAAGTGGGTCGGACACTGAAGCTTTCTTT.

As to this clonotype: A junction end diverges from the germline sequence, so it may reflect a read error. The V and J genes are TRBV3-1 and TRBJ1-1, with 7 bases that match TRBD1. Germline V gene data show CDR1 as LGHDT and CDR2 as YNNKEL (reference sequence). This CDR3 has 15 residues. The CDR3 DNA reads as TGTGCCAGCAGCCTCTACCGGGACAGAACCCCTGAAGGTTTCTTT. Protein product: CASSLYRDRTPEGFF.

Concerning this clonotype: A much bigger clone sits one base away, suggesting this may be a read error. The rearrangement joins TRBV6-1 to TRBJ2-1, with D maybe TRBD1 (7 bases). CDR1 is MNHNS, CDR2 SASEGT, per germline. The CDR3 has 14 amino acids. Deletions cut 6 bases from V and 8 bases from J, with 17 bases between. CDR3 coding DNA: TGTGCCAGCAGGCGGGCAGGGGGGTATGATGAGCAGTTCTTC. Its translation: CASRRAGGYDEQFF.

The V gene is TRBV27, the J gene TRBJ2-7, with D unresolved. CDR3 length: 14 residues. Germline V lookup: CDR1 MNHEY, CDR2 SMNVEV (reference sequence). Trimming left V 6 bases short and J 0 bases short, with 12 bases between. CDR3 loop: CASSHAASSYEQYF. CDR3 nucleotide sequence: TGTGCCAGCAGCCACGCGGCTAGCTCCTACGAGCAGTACTTC.

This clonotype occurred many times. This sequence joins TRBV13 and TRBJ1-1; no clear D gene. The V gene's germline CDR1 is PRHDT and CDR2 FYEKMQ (reference sequence). Deletions cut 5 bases from V and 0 bases from J, with 28 bases between. The CDR3 length is 20 residues. CDR3 nucleotide sequence: TGTGCCAGCAGCAAAGGTCCAAGGCCAGCCGGCTTTGGCATGAACACTGAAGCTTTCTTT. Its translation: CASSKGPRPAGFGMNTEAFF.

This clonotype was seen repeatedly, ten times or more. The chain has TRBV28 and TRBJ2-7; perhaps D is TRBD1 or TRBD2 (7 bases each). CDR3 size: 19 residues. The ends were cut back, 7 bases at V and 3 bases at J, with 31 bases in the middle. The germline gives CDR1 MDHEN, CDR2 SYDVKM. CDR3 sequence (DNA): TGTGCCAGCACCGACCCTTGGGGGCAGCGGGCAGGGGGGGTCTACGAGCAGTACTTC. It is translated as CASTDPWGQRAGGVYEQYF. Combining the CDR3 with reference TRBV28 and TRBJ2-7 gives the whole variable domain DVKVTQSSRYLVKRTGEKVFLECVQDMDHENMFWYRQDPGLGLRLIYFSYDVKMKEKGDIPEGYSVSREKKERFSLILESASTNQTSMYLCASTDPWGQRAGGVYEQYFGPGTRLTVT.

This clonotype showed up just a few times. The CDR3 bases are TGTGCCAGCAGTTCCCCAATTTTAAGACAAGCAGGGAAATACGAGCAGTACTTC. This encodes CASSSPILRQAGKYEQYF. The rearrangement uses TRBV28 and TRBJ2-7, with a weak D call TRBD1 (5 bases). Germline CDR1 is MDHEN and CDR2 is SYDVKM. Deletions cut 4 bases from V and 4 bases from J, with 26 bases between. The CDR3 spans 18 residues.

This clonotype was seen repeatedly, ten times or more. The chain employs TRBV24-1 and TRBJ1-5, with 11 bases lining up with TRBD1. Per the germline V gene, CDR1 is KGHDR and CDR2 is SFDVKD. This CDR3 contains 15 residues. V trimming: 4 bases; J trimming: 9 bases; junction bases outside the gene matches: 7. CDR3 protein: CATSEGGQGEWPQHF. CDR3 bases: TGTGCCACCAGTGAAGGGGGACAGGGGGAGTGGCCCCAGCATTTT.

The chain links TRBV15 to TRBJ2-1; 9 positions match TRBD2. The germline V gene encodes CDR1 LNHNV and CDR2 YYDKDF (reference sequence). The CDR3 sequence is 16 residues long. Losses at the gene ends were 0 bases for V and 4 bases for J; bases not matched to a gene: 4. The CDR3 here is CATSRDLAGAYNEQFF. For the CDR3, the DNA is TGTGCCACCAGCAGAGATTTAGCGGGAGCTTACAATGAGCAGTTCTTC.